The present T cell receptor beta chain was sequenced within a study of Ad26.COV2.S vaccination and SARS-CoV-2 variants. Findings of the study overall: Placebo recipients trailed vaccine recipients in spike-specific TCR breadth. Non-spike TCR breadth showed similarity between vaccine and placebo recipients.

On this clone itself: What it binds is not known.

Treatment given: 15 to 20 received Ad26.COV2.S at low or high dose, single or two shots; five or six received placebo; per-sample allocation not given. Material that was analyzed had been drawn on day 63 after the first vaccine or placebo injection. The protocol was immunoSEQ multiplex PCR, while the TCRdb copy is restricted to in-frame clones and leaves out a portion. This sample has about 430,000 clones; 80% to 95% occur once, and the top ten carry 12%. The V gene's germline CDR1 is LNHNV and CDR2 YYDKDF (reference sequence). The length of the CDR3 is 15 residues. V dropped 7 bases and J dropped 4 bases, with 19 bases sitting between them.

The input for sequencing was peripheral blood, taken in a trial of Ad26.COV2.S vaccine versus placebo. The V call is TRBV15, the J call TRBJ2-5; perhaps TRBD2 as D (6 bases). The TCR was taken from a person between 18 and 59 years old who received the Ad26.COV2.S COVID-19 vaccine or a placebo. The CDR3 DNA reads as TGTGCCACCAAGCCGCGTGGAGGGAATGGAGAGACCCAGTACTTC. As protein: CATKPRGGNGETQYF.